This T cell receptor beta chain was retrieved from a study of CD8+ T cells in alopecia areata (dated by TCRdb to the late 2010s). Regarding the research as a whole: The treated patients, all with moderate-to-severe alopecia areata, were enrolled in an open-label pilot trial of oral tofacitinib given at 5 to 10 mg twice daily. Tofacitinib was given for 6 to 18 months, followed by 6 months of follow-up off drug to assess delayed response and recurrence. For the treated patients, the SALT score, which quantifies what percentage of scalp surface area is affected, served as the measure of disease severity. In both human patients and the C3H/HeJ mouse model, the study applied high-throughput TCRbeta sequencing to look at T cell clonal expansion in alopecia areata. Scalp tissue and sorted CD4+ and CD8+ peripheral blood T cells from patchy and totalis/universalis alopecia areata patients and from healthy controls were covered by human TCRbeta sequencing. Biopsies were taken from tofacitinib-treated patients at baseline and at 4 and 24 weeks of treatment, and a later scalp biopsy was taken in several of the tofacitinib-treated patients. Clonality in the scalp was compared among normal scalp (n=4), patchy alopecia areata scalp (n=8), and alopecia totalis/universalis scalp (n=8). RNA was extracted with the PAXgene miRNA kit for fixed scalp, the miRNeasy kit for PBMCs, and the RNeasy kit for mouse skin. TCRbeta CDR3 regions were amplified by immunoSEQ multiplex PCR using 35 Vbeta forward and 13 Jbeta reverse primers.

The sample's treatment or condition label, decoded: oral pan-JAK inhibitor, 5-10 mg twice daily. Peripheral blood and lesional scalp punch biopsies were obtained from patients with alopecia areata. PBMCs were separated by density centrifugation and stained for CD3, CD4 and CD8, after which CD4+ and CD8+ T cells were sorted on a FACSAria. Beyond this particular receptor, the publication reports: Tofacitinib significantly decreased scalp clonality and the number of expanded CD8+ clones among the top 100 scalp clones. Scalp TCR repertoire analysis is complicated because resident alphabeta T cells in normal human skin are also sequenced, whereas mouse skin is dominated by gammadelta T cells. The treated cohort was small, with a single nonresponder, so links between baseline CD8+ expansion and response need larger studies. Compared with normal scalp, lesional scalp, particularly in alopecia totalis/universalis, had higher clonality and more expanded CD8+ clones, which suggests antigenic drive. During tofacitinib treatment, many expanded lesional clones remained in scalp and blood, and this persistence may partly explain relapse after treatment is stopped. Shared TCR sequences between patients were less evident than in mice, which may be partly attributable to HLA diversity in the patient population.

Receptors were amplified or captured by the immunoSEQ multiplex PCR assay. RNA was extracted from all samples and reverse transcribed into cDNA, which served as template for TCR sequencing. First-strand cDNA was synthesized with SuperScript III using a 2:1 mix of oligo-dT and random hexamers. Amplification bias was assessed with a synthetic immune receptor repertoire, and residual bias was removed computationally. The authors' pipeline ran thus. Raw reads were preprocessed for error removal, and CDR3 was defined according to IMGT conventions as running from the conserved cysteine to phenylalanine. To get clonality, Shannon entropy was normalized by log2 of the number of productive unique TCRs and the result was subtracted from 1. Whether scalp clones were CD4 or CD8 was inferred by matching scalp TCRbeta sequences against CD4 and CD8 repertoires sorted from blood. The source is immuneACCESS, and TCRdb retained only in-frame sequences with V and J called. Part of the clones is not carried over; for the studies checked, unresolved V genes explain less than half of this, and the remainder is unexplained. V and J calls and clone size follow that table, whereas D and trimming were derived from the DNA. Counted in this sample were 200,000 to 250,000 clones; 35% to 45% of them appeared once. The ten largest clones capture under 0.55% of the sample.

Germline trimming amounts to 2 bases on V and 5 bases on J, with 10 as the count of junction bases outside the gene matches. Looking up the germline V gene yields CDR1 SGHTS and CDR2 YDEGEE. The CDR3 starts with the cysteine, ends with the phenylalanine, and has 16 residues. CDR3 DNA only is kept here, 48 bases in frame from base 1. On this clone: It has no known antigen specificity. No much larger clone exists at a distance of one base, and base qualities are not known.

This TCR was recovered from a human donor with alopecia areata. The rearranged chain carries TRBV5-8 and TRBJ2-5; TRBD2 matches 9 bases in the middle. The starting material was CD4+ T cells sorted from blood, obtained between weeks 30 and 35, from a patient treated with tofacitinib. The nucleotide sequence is TGTGCCAGCAGCTTCCCTGGCGGGAGGGCGCGGGAGACCCAGTACTTC. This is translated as CASSFPGGRARETQYF.